The next 4 T cell receptor beta chains were all read from a single sample in a study of blood T cells in healthy people across ages. With a J-beta primer mix and a sample-barcoded 5' primer, a second PCR ran about 7 to 12 cycles. TCRdb passed the 5' RACE reads through MiXCR, listing each CDR3 protein once. Found here are 800,000 or so distinct CDR3 sequences, roughly 60% of them singletons; the top ten hold 25% to 35%. Input material: blood. All receptors come from a man between 25 and 39 years old in good health.

The rearrangement uses TRBV4-3 and TRBJ2-2; 8 bases fit TRBD1. In germline, CDR1 is LGHNA, CDR2 YSLEER. The CDR3 extends over 17 amino acids. Trimming took 4 bases from V and 5 from J; bases not matched to a gene: 12. The CDR3 DNA sequence: TGCGCCAGCAGCCCGACCCAGGGGGCCTTCTGGACCGGGGAGCTGTTTTTT. Its protein is CASSPTQGAFWTGELFF.

The table lists this clonotype with many counts. The chain couples TRBV7-9 to TRBJ2-7; TRBD1 matches 7 bases. Trimming took 1 base from V and 4 from J; bases not matched to a gene: 7. The CDR3 spans 15 residues. Germline V gene lookup returns CDR1 SEHNR and CDR2 FQNEAQ (reference sequence). CDR3 sequence reads: CASSLEAGGMYEQYF. The CDR3 region has the DNA TGTGCCAGCAGCTTAGAAGCAGGGGGAATGTACGAGCAGTACTTC.

The chain has TRBV11-2 and TRBJ1-6; D might be TRBD1 (5 bases). Germline loops: CDR1 SGHAT, CDR2 FQNNGV. The CDR3 is 18 residues long. V was trimmed by 6 bases and J by 4 bases, leaving 22 bases between them. The CDR3 nucleotides read TGTGCCAGCAGTTTACCGCCGGGTCGGGGGGTTTATAATTCACCCCTCCACTTT. This encodes CASSLPPGRGVYNSPLHF.

The J gene is TRBJ2-3, the V gene TRBV6-5; possibly TRBD1 for D (6 bases). CDR3 length: 14 residues. Germline V lookup: CDR1 MNHEY, CDR2 SVGAGI. Trimming stripped 5 bases from V and 1 base from J, with 10 bases between. The CDR3 DNA reads as TGTGCCAGCAGTGACAGGAAAGGCACAGATACGCAGTATTTT. It codes for CASSDRKGTDTQYF.